The 23 T cell receptor beta chains below come from one sample, sequenced in a study of T cells in Graves' hyperthyroidism and ophthalmopathy. The source material, RNA transcripts, was used to amplify TCR beta CDR3 regions. Carried out on the TCR CDR3, a first-round RT-PCR used the HTBI primer set. TCRdb redid the calling of the multiplex PCR reads with MiXCR, one entry per CDR3 protein. The sample lists 300,000 to 450,000 distinct CDR3 sequences, roughly an eighth occurring once. Sequenced material: blood. The receptors derive from a woman between 18 and 30 years old with Graves' hyperthyroidism.

This clonotype was counted many times. The V gene is TRBV7-8, the J gene TRBJ2-5; the D is unclear. Germline lookup yields CDR1 SGHVS and CDR2 FQNEAQ. CDR3 length: 14 amino acids. V was clipped by 3 bases and J by 2 bases, with 10 bases between them. CDR3 sequence (DNA): TGTGCCAGCAGCTTTCCTAGGGTTCAAGAGACCCAGTACTTC. Its translation: CASSFPRVQETQYF.

The V call is TRBV5-6, the J call TRBJ2-3, with 7 bases lining up with TRBD2. Germline CDR1 is SGHDT and CDR2 is YYEEEE. The CDR3 spans 14 residues. With V trimmed by 3 bases and J by 4 bases, 5 bases remained unmatched. The CDR3 loop reads CASSSFLAADTQYF. DNA for the CDR3: TGTGCCAGCAGCTCGTTTCTAGCGGCAGATACGCAGTATTTT.

The genes are TRBV12-3 or TRBV12-4 and TRBJ1-3; the match to TRBD1 covers 12 bases. V was pared by 6 bases and J by 6 bases, with 12 bases of the junction left unmatched. This CDR3 spans 17 amino acids. CDR3 coding DNA: TGTGCCAGCAGCTCCGGGACAGGGGGCACGGAAAAAAACACCATATATTTT. As protein: CASSSGTGGTEKNTIYF.

The chain employs TRBV24-1 and TRBJ2-1; the D is unclear. This CDR3 spans 13 amino acids. Germline loops: CDR1 KGHDR, CDR2 SFDVKD. V dropped 2 bases and J dropped 3 bases, with 4 bases sitting between them. CDR3 amino acids: CATSDSFYNEQFF. The CDR3 DNA reads TGTGCCACCAGTGATTCCTTCTACAATGAGCAGTTCTTC.

This clonotype has a count of ten or more. The CDR3 sequence: CASSGDSYEQYF. The CDR3 DNA reads as TGTGCCAGCAGCGGAGACTCCTACGAGCAGTACTTC. The chain has TRBV7-9 and TRBJ2-7; D is ambiguous. CDR1 is SEHNR, CDR2 FQNEAQ, per germline (reference sequence). The V end was cut by 5 bases, the J end by 0 bases, with 5 bases between. The CDR3 is made up of 12 amino acids.

This clonotype occurred many times. The V call is TRBV5-8, the J call TRBJ2-7; 11 bases fit TRBD2. The V gene's germline CDR1 is SGHTS and CDR2 YDEGEE. The CDR3 has 17 residues. Unmatched junction bases numbered 13, after V lost 5 bases and J lost 3 bases. The CDR3 protein is CASRGLAVTRGLYEQYF. CDR3 in DNA: TGTGCCAGCAGGGGACTAGCGGTAACCCGCGGGCTCTACGAGCAGTACTTC.

This clonotype was recorded many times. The V and J genes are TRBV9 and TRBJ2-5; 7 bases fit TRBD2. CDR1 is SGDLS and CDR2 is YYNGEE in the germline V gene. The CDR3 extends over 14 amino acids. V dropped 0 bases and J dropped 4; count of bases not matched to a gene: 3. In DNA, the CDR3 is TGTGCCAGCAGCGTAGTGGCTAGCGGAGAGACCCAGTACTTC. This gives the protein CASSVVASGETQYF.

This clonotype was counted at least ten times. This chain joins TRBV20-1 and TRBJ1-6; possibly TRBD1 for D (5 bases). CDR3 length: 13 residues. The ends were cut back, 6 bases at V and 5 bases at J, with 11 bases in the middle. Germline loops: CDR1 DFQATT, CDR2 SNEGSKA (reference sequence). The CDR3 DNA reads TGCAGTGCGCGGGGGAGAAATAATTCACCCCTCCACTTT. The encoded protein is CSARGRNNSPLHF.

This clonotype was observed at least ten times. This chain connects TRBV24-1 to TRBJ2-1, with 9 bases fitting TRBD1. J was trimmed by 3 bases and V by 3 bases; bases with no gene match: 2. CDR1 and CDR2 (germline): KGHDR, SFDVKD. This CDR3 region has 15 residues. The CDR3 here is CATSDRQGVYNEQFF. The CDR3 region has the DNA TGTGCCACCAGTGATAGACAGGGGGTCTACAATGAGCAGTTCTTC.

There are many counts of this clonotype. This chain connects TRBV28 to TRBJ2-1; D might be TRBD2 (5 bases). Trimming left V 3 bases short and J 2 bases short, with 14 bases between. The germline CDR1 and CDR2 sequences are MDHEN and SYDVKM. The CDR3 spans 16 residues. This CDR3 is CASSFVGMGTYNEQFF. CDR3 coding DNA: TGTGCCAGCAGTTTCGTCGGGATGGGCACCTACAATGAGCAGTTCTTC.

This clonotype was found many times. The chain uses TRBV2 and TRBJ1-5; D might be TRBD1 (5 bases). The V gene lost 8 bases and the J gene lost 0 bases, with 11 bases spanning the gap. This CDR3 comprises 14 residues. CDR1 is SNHLY, CDR2 FYNNEI, per germline. The CDR3 nucleotides read TGTGCCAGCCTAGGGACCGATAGCAATCAGCCCCAGCATTTT. Translating it yields CASLGTDSNQPQHF.

There are many counts of this clonotype. The chain uses TRBV5-1 and TRBJ2-2; possibly TRBD1 or TRBD2 for D (5 bases each). The CDR3 spans 16 residues. Between the trimmed V and J ends, which lost 2 bases and 0 bases, there was a span of 11 bases. From germline, CDR1 is SGHRS and CDR2 YFSETQ. In nucleotides, the CDR3 is TGCGCCAGCAGCTTAAATTTGGGACCGAACACCGGGGAGCTGTTTTTT. Translating it yields CASSLNLGPNTGELFF.

Ten or more counts support this clonotype. CDR3 residues: CASSSPTAGGPYEQYF. CDR3 nucleotides: TGTGCCAGCAGTTCCCCCACAGCAGGGGGCCCGTACGAGCAGTACTTC. The chain links TRBV6-1 to TRBJ2-7; 8 bases are shared with TRBD1. CDR1 is MNHNS and CDR2 is SASEGT in the germline V gene. Trimming took 5 bases from V and 4 from J; bases not matched to a gene: 13. This CDR3 comprises 16 residues.

This clonotype has a handful of counts. This chain connects TRBV9 to TRBJ2-1; D not certain. Germline-derived CDR1 and CDR2 are SGDLS and YYNGEE. This CDR3 has 14 residues. The germline V and J ends were trimmed by 3 bases and 4 bases, with 11 bases remaining between them. This chain's CDR3 is CASSAQDPYNEQFF. The CDR3 nucleotides are TGTGCCAGCAGCGCCCAAGACCCATACAATGAGCAGTTCTTC.

Details on this clonotype: A much larger clone lies one base from this, so it may be a read error. The V call is TRBV7-2, the J call TRBJ2-3; D is uncertain. Trimming shortened V by 5 bases and J by 0 bases, and 12 bases separated the two germline ends. The CDR3 has 15 amino acids. Germline-derived CDR1 and CDR2 are SGHTA and FQGNSA. CDR3 loop: CASSIWSRSTDTQYF. The CDR3 DNA is TGTGCCAGCAGCATCTGGTCCCGGAGCACAGATACGCAGTATTTT. Full variable domain (missing parts from reference TRBV7-2 and TRBJ2-3): GAGVSQSPSNKVTEKGKDVELRCDPISGHTALYWYRQSLGQGLEFLIYFQGNSAPDKSGLPSDRFSAERTGGSVSTLTIQRTQQEDSAVYLCASSIWSRSTDTQYFGPGTRLTVL.

There are many counts of this clonotype. The rearrangement uses TRBV7-3 and TRBJ2-7; D perhaps matches TRBD2 (5 bases). The length of the CDR3 is 16 residues. Per germline, CDR1 SGHTA and CDR2 FQGTGA. With 7 bases removed from V and 2 bases from J, the gap between germline ends came to 21 bases. The CDR3 nucleotides are TGTGCCAGCACCCCCCGGGGTCCCAACCCCACCTACGAGCAGTACTTC. It specifies CASTPRGPNPTYEQYF.

This clonotype has ten or more counts. This chain uses TRBV28 with TRBJ2-3; TRBD2 might be the D (7 bases). The CDR3 length is 16 residues. V lost 5 bases, J lost 3 bases, and 18 bases lay in between. Germline V gene data show CDR1 as MDHEN and CDR2 as SYDVKM. CDR3 protein: CASSPWGGAGTDTQYF. The DNA for the CDR3 is TGTGCCAGCAGTCCGTGGGGGGGCGCGGGTACAGATACGCAGTATTTT. Filled out from reference TRBV28 and TRBJ2-3, the complete variable domain reads DVKVTQSSRYLVKRTGEKVFLECVQDMDHENMFWYRQDPGLGLRLIYFSYDVKMKEKGDIPEGYSVSREKKERFSLILESASTNQTSMYLCASSPWGGAGTDTQYFGPGTRLTVL.

This clonotype was seen at least ten times. The rearrangement links TRBV2 to TRBJ2-1, with 12 bases aligning to TRBD1. The CDR3 runs 14 residues. In germline, CDR1 is SNHLY, CDR2 FYNNEI. J was trimmed by 10 bases and V by 6 bases; bases with no gene match: 7. CDR3 region: CASRTGTGGGEQFF. The CDR3 nucleotides read TGTGCCAGCAGGACCGGGACAGGGGGCGGAGAGCAGTTCTTC.

This clonotype was observed many times. A junction end diverges from the germline sequence, so it may reflect a read error. This chain joins TRBV15 and TRBJ1-2; 7 bases fit TRBD1. Germline assignment: CDR1 LNHNV and CDR2 YYDKDF (reference sequence). This CDR3 is built from 11 residues. The CDR3 sequence: CATSTETGFAF. The CDR3 DNA sequence: TGTGCCACCAGCACAGAGACAGGGTTCGCCTTC.

This clonotype was seen repeatedly, ten times or more. J is TRBJ2-5 and V is TRBV7-2, with 12 bases matching TRBD2. The germline V gene encodes CDR1 SGHTA and CDR2 FQGNSA. The CDR3 totals 15 residues. After removal of 5 bases from V and 5 bases from J, the junction contained 6 bases not matched to a gene. The CDR3: CASSPTSGRRETQYF. For the CDR3, the DNA is TGTGCCAGCAGCCCCACTAGCGGGAGGCGGGAGACCCAGTACTTC.

This clonotype was observed at least ten times. The chain uses TRBV9 and TRBJ1-1; the D is unclear. V lost 2 bases to trimming and J lost 0 bases, with 8 bases between them. This CDR3 is built from 14 residues. Germline V gene data show CDR1 as SGDLS and CDR2 as YYNGEE. The CDR3 here is CASSVGGMNTEAFF. CDR3 nucleotide sequence: TGTGCCAGCAGCGTGGGAGGGATGAACACTGAAGCTTTCTTT.

This clonotype was counted many times. This chain connects TRBV7-2 to TRBJ2-2; 11 nucleotides match TRBD1. The CDR3 is made up of 16 amino acids. Per the germline V gene, CDR1 is SGHTA and CDR2 is FQGNSA. V trimming: 1 base; J trimming: 7 bases; junction bases outside the gene matches: 5. The CDR3: CASSLEGQGVGGELFF. CDR3 nucleotide sequence: TGTGCCAGCAGCTTAGAGGGACAGGGGGTTGGCGGGGAGCTGTTTTTT. Full variable domain (outside the CDR3, taken from reference TRBV7-2 and TRBJ2-2): GAGVSQSPSNKVTEKGKDVELRCDPISGHTALYWYRQSLGQGLEFLIYFQGNSAPDKSGLPSDRFSAERTGGSVSTLTIQRTQQEDSAVYLCASSLEGQGVGGELFFGEGSRLTVL.

This clonotype has a handful of counts. The rearrangement joins TRBV5-1 to TRBJ2-3; maybe TRBD1 (6 bases). The germline gives CDR1 SGHRS, CDR2 YFSETQ. The CDR3 contains 16 residues. The V and J ends lost 4 bases and 0 bases respectively, with 15 bases between them. CDR3 coding DNA: TGCGCCAGCAGCCCCTGGGGGACATCAAGCACAGATACGCAGTATTTT. Translated, it gives CASSPWGTSSTDTQYF.